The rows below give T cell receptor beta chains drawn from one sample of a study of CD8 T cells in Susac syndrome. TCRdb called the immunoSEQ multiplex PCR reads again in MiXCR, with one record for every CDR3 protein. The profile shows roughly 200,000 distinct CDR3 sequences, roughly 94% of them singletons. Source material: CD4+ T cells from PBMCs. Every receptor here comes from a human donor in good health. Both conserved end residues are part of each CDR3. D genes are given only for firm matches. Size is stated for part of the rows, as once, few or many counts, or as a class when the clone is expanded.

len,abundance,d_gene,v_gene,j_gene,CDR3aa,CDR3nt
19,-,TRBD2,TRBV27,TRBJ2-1,CASSTSGTSGSFTYNEQFF,TGTGCCAGCAGTACATCCGGGACTAGCGGGTCTTTCACCTACAATGAGCAGTTCTTC
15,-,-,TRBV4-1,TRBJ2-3,CASSQSGQPTDTQYF,TGCGCCAGCAGCCAAAGTGGGCAGCCCACAGATACGCAGTATTTT
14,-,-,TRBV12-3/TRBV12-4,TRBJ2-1,CASSGQRLNNEQFF,TGTGCCAGCAGTGGACAGAGACTCAACAATGAGCAGTTCTTC
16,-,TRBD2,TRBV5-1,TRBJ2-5,CASRPGLVRSHETQYF,TGCGCCAGCAGACCGGGACTAGTTCGGTCCCACGAGACCCAGTACTTC
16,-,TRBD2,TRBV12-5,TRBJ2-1,CASGWETSVSYNEQFF,TGTGCTAGTGGTTGGGAGACTAGCGTCTCCTACAATGAGCAGTTCTTC
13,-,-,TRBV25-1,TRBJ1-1,CASSESPDSEAFF,TGTGCCAGCAGTGAATCGCCGGACAGTGAAGCTTTCTTT
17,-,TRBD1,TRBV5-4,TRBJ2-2,CASSSSPGTGGTGELFF,TGTGCCAGCAGCTCGTCTCCCGGGACAGGCGGAACCGGGGAGCTGTTTTTT
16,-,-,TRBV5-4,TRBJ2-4,CASSQGSDIAKNIQYF,TGTGCCAGCAGCCAGGGGTCGGATATAGCCAAAAACATTCAGTACTTC
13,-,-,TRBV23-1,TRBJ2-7,CASSQDKTYEQYF,TGCGCCAGCAGTCAAGACAAAACCTACGAGCAGTACTTC
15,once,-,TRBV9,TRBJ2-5,CASRGVWQMGETQYF,TGTGCCAGCAGAGGAGTATGGCAGATGGGGGAGACCCAGTACTTC
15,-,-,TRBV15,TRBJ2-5,CATKRAYGVQETQYF,TGTGCCACCAAACGTGCTTACGGGGTTCAGGAGACCCAGTACTTC
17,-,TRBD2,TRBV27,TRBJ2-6,CASSSTSDYSGANVLTF,TGTGCCAGCAGTTCCACTAGCGACTACTCTGGGGCCAACGTCCTGACTTTC
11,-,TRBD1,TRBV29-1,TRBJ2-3,CSADRADTQYF,TGCAGCGCTGACAGGGCAGATACGCAGTATTTT
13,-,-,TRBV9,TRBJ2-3,CASSVEGTDTQYF,TGTGCCAGCAGCGTAGAGGGCACAGATACGCAGTATTTT
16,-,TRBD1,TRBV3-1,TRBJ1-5,CASSPTDRGLSQPQHF,TGTGCCAGCAGCCCGACGGACAGGGGGCTATCTCAGCCCCAGCATTTT
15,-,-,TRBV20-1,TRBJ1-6,CSARDRSSYNSPLHF,TGCAGTGCTAGAGATAGGAGCTCCTATAATTCACCCCTCCACTTT
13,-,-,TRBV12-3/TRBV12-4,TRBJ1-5,CASSWGRGQPQHF,TGTGCCAGCAGCTGGGGGCGAGGTCAGCCCCAGCATTTT
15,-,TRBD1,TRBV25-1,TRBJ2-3,CASSEYRGHRDTQYF,TGTGCCAGCAGTGAATACAGGGGGCATAGAGATACGCAGTATTTT
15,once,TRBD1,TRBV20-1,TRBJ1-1,CSAPKARGRFAEAFF,TGCAGTGCCCCTAAGGCCAGGGGGCGGTTCGCTGAAGCTTTCTTT
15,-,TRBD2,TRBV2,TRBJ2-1,CASRGRWTSGGEQFF,TGTGCCAGCAGGGGCCGGTGGACTAGCGGCGGTGAGCAGTTCTTC
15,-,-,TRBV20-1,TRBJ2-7,CSAREPTGNSYEQYF,TGCAGTGCTAGAGAACCTACAGGGAACTCCTACGAGCAGTACTTC
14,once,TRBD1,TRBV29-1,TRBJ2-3,CSAGMTGGTDTQYF,TGCAGCGCTGGCATGACAGGGGGGACAGATACGCAGTATTTT
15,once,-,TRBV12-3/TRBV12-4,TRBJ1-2,CASSPVRQVAYGYTF,TGTGCCAGCAGTCCCGTCCGACAGGTGGCCTATGGCTACACCTTC
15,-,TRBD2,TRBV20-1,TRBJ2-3,CSTPIAREGTDTQYF,TGCAGTACCCCTATCGCCCGGGAGGGCACAGATACGCAGTATTTT
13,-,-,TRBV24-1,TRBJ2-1,CATSGRIYNEQFF,TGTGCCACCAGTGGACGTATCTACAATGAGCAGTTCTTC
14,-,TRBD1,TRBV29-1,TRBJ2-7,CSVFLQGASGEQYF,TGCAGCGTTTTTCTACAGGGGGCTAGTGGCGAGCAGTACTTC
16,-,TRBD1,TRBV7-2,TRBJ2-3,CASSPRTGGWADTQYF,TGTGCCAGCAGCCCCCGGACAGGGGGTTGGGCAGATACGCAGTATTTT
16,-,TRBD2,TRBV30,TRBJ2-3,CAWSLGLADITDTQYF,TGTGCCTGGAGCCTGGGGCTAGCGGATATCACAGATACGCAGTATTTT
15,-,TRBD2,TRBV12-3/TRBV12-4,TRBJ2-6,CASSSRGAGANVLTF,TGTGCCAGCAGTTCCCGGGGGGCTGGGGCCAACGTCCTGACTTTC
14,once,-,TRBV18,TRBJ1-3,CASSPESAGNTIYF,TGTGCCAGCTCACCAGAGAGTGCGGGAAACACCATATATTTT
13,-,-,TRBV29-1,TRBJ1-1,CSVVENLNTEAFF,TGCAGCGTTGTAGAGAACCTGAACACTGAAGCTTTCTTT
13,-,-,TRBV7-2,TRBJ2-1,CASRLAVRAEQFF,TGTGCCAGCAGATTAGCGGTCCGGGCTGAGCAGTTCTTC
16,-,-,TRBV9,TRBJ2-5,CASSVATRAAQETQYF,TGTGCCAGCAGCGTAGCGACCAGGGCGGCCCAAGAGACCCAGTACTTC
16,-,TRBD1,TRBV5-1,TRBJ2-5,CASSLARDGQVGTQYF,TGCGCCAGCAGCTTGGCCCGCGACGGACAGGTTGGGACCCAGTACTTC
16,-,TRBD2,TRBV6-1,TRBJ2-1,CASRGTSGRARNEQFF,TGTGCCAGCAGGGGGACTAGCGGGAGGGCCAGGAATGAGCAGTTCTTC
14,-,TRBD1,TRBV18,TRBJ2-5,CASSPGQGTETQYF,TGTGCCAGCTCACCGGGACAGGGTACGGAGACCCAGTACTTC
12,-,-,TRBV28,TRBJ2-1,CASSPREDEQFF,TGTGCCAGCAGTCCGAGGGAGGATGAGCAGTTCTTC
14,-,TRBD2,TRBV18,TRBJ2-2,CASSATSGTGELFF,TGTGCCAGCTCAGCTACTAGCGGGACCGGGGAGCTGTTTTTT
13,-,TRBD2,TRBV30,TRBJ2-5,CAWEGGRRETQYF,TGTGCCTGGGAGGGCGGGAGGAGGGAGACCCAGTACTTC
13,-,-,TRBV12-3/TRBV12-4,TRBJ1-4,CASRDGINEKLFF,TGTGCCAGCAGGGACGGCATTAATGAAAAACTGTTTTTT
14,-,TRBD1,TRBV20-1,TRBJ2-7,CSAGKTGTGNEQYF,TGCAGTGCGGGAAAAACCGGGACAGGGAACGAGCAGTACTTC